The 14 T cell receptor beta chains below all came from one sample that was sequenced in a study of CD8 T cells in Susac syndrome. cDNA came from roughly 0.47 to 1 ug RNA primed by random hexamers. From the immunoSEQ multiplex PCR reads, TCRdb called clonotypes with MiXCR, one entry per CDR3 protein. This repertoire shows 400,000 to 550,000 distinct CDR3 sequences, around 85% found once; its top ten account for roughly 0.1%. Sequencing used CD8+ T cells from PBMCs. The receptor source for this set is a human donor with multiple sclerosis.

This chain links TRBV9 with TRBJ1-3; 8 bases agree with TRBD1. The trim removed 3 bases at V and 3 bases at J, leaving 8 bases unmatched. Germline-derived CDR1 and CDR2 are SGDLS and YYNGEE. This CDR3 region has 16 residues. In DNA, the CDR3 is TGTGCCAGCAGCGCCCAGGGGGCAGGCGGTGGAAACACCATATATTTT. It yields the protein CASSAQGAGGGNTIYF. The full variable domain, completed using reference TRBV9 and TRBJ1-3, is DSGVTQTPKHLITATGQRVTLRCSPRSGDLSVYWYQQSLDQGLQFLIQYYNGEERAKGNILERFSAQQFPDLHSELNLSSLELGDSALYFCASSAQGAGGGNTIYFGEGSWLTVV.

The V call is TRBV5-1, the J call TRBJ2-1; TRBD2 agrees at 7 bases. Germline CDR1 is SGHRS and CDR2 is YFSETQ. V was pared by 4 bases and J by 3 bases, with 10 bases of the junction left unmatched. The CDR3 runs to 16 residues. The DNA of the CDR3 is TGCGCCAGCAGCCCGACGGGGCGGGGGAACTACAATGAGCAGTTCTTC. Its translation: CASSPTGRGNYNEQFF.

V and J are TRBV4-1 and TRBJ1-4; a weak D match, TRBD1 (5 bases). CDR1 and CDR2 from the germline V gene are MGHRA and YSYEKL. CDR3 size: 13 residues. With 4 bases removed from V and 8 bases from J, the gap between germline ends came to 11 bases. CDR3 DNA: TGCGCCAGCAGCCCCCTAGGGGAGGAAAAACTGTTTTTT. It is translated as CASSPLGEEKLFF.

This clonotype was seen more than once but under ten times. The rearrangement joins TRBV27 to TRBJ1-6; 7 bases map to TRBD1. CDR3 length: 14 amino acids. With V trimmed by 5 bases and J by 7 bases, 5 bases remained unmatched. The germline V gene encodes CDR1 MNHEY and CDR2 SMNVEV (reference sequence). CDR3 residues: CASSPGTENSPLHF. CDR3 nucleotides: TGTGCCAGCAGTCCTGGGACAGAGAATTCACCCCTCCACTTT.

The V gene is TRBV6-1, the J gene TRBJ2-7, with D perhaps matching TRBD1 (6 bases). CDR1 and CDR2 from the germline V gene are MNHNS and SASEGT. The CDR3 is made up of 14 amino acids. V was cut by 3 bases and J by 1 base, with 10 bases left in between. For the CDR3, the DNA is TGTGCCAGCAGTGAGCCGGGACAATCCTACGAGCAGTACTTC. Translation gives CASSEPGQSYEQYF.

The chain links TRBV7-9 to TRBJ2-7; TRBD2 agrees at 12 bases. CDR3 length equals 18 residues. V was pared by 7 bases and J by 3 bases, with 16 bases of the junction left unmatched. Per the germline V gene, CDR1 is SEHNR and CDR2 is FQNEAQ (reference sequence). CDR3 in amino acids: CASNPVGASGRALYEQYF. The CDR3 DNA reads TGTGCCAGCAACCCCGTTGGAGCTAGCGGGAGGGCCCTCTACGAGCAGTACTTC. Based on the CDR3 plus reference TRBV7-9 and TRBJ2-7, the full variable domain is DTGVSQNPRHKITKRGQNVTFRCDPISEHNRLYWYRQTLGQGPEFLTYFQNEAQLEKSRLLSDRFSAERPKGSFSTLEIQRTEQGDSAMYLCASNPVGASGRALYEQYFGPGTRLTVT.

The chain joins TRBV18 to TRBJ2-5; possibly TRBD2 for D (5 bases). This CDR3 has 14 amino acids. V shed 2 bases and J shed 5 bases, with 12 bases lying between them. Germline V gene lookup returns CDR1 KGHSH and CDR2 LQKENI. In DNA form, the CDR3 reads TGTGCCAGCTCACCAAGAGGGTTCGATGAGACCCAGTACTTC. Translated, it gives CASSPRGFDETQYF.

This clonotype was seen only a few times. The chain recombines TRBV2 with TRBJ2-7; possibly TRBD1 for D (5 bases). CDR1 is SNHLY, CDR2 FYNNEI, per germline. Trimming removed 7 bases at V and 5 bases at J, with 9 bases between. This CDR3 is built from 11 residues. The CDR3 DNA follows: TGTGCCAGCACCTGGGGCGACGAGCAGTACTTC. Encoded protein: CASTWGDEQYF.

V and J are TRBV5-6 and TRBJ2-7; 7 nucleotides align to TRBD2. The CDR3 loop spans 14 amino acids. The germline V gene has CDR1 SGHDT and CDR2 YYEEEE. Trimming at V came to 4 bases and at J to 6 bases, leaving 10 bases not matched to a gene. This CDR3 reads CASSKGRASIEQYF. Written as DNA, the CDR3 is TGTGCCAGCAGCAAGGGGAGGGCTTCAATCGAGCAGTACTTC.

The CDR3 loop reads CASSETGTGEDYGYTF. The CDR3 DNA reads as TGTGCCAGCAGTGAGACCGGGACAGGGGAGGACTATGGCTACACCTTC. The chain joins TRBV6-1 to TRBJ1-2; 10 positions agree with TRBD1. V dropped 3 bases and J dropped 3; count of bases not matched to a gene: 7. CDR3 length: 16 amino acids. Germline CDR1 reads MNHNS; CDR2 reads SASEGT.

The DNA of the CDR3 is TGTGCCACCAGCGACGGGATTTCTATCCCTTTTGATGAGCAGTTCTTC. Encoded protein: CATSDGISIPFDEQFF. The chain couples TRBV15 to TRBJ2-1; tentatively, D is TRBD2 (5 bases). Trimming took off 5 bases at V and 8 bases at J, with 22 bases between the two ends. The CDR3 length is 16 residues. Germline-derived CDR1 and CDR2 are LNHNV and YYDKDF (reference sequence). The whole variable domain, filled in from reference TRBV15 and TRBJ2-1, reads DAMVIQNPRYQVTQFGKPVTLSCSQTLNHNVMYWYQQKSSQAPKLLFHYYDKDFNNEADTPDNFQSRRPNTSFCFLDIRSPGLGDTAMYLCATSDGISIPFDEQFFGPGTRLTVL.

J is TRBJ1-2 and V is TRBV30; possibly TRBD1 for D (6 bases). Germline-derived CDR1 and CDR2 are GTSNPN and SVGIG (reference sequence). The CDR3 is made up of 13 amino acids. V was clipped by 4 bases and J by 8 bases, with 17 bases between them. The CDR3 spells CAWTAVGGRGYTF. CDR3 bases: TGTGCCTGGACCGCTGTCGGGGGGCGCGGCTACACCTTC.

The chain carries TRBV4-1 and TRBJ2-1, with a possible D match to TRBD2 (5 bases). CDR3 size: 16 residues. Germline values: CDR1 MGHRA, CDR2 YSYEKL. Trimming cost V 5 bases and J 0 bases, with 14 bases left between them. DNA of the CDR3: TGCGCCAGCAGCGGATGGACTGGGAGCTCCTACAATGAGCAGTTCTTC. This sequence encodes CASSGWTGSSYNEQFF.

J is TRBJ2-1 and V is TRBV19; D not certain. The ends were cut back, 4 bases at V and 0 bases at J, with 10 bases in the middle. Germline-derived CDR1 and CDR2 are LNHDA and SQIVND (reference sequence). This CDR3 comprises 15 residues. In DNA, the CDR3 is TGTGCCAGTAGTAACGACTGGAGCTCCTACAATGAGCAGTTCTTC. Translated: CASSNDWSSYNEQFF.